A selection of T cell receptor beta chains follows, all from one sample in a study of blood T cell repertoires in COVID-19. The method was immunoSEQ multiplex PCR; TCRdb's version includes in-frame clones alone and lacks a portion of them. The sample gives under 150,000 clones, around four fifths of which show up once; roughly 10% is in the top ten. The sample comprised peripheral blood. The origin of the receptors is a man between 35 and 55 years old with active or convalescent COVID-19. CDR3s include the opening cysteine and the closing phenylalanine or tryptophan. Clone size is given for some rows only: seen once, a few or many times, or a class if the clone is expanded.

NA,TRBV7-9,CASSFSTGGARTGELFF
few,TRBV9,CASSVRDSGPADTQYF
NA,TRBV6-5,CASSSSGGSYNEQFF
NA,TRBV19,CASTRSGQGNSPLHF
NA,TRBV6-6,CASSRSSGGLGNQPQHF
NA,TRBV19,CASSIGGAATEAFF
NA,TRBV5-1,CASSVAPGVWGNTIYF
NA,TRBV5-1,CASSYGQGAGEQYF
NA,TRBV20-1,CSAIDSGHESPTTNYGYTF
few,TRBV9,CASSDRVETEAFF
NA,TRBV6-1,CASSEMGASEQYF
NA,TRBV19,CASSKQDTDTQYF
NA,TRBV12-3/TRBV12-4,CASSSGQYTEAFF
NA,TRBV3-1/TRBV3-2,CASSQDQSIYEQYF
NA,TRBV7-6,CASSRRAQLTDTQYF
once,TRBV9,CASSQGGGESYGYTF
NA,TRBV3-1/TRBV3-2,CASSRGVNEQFF
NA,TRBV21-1,CASSPGDRGSHEQFF
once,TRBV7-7,CASSPRQGDTQYF
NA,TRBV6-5,CASRRAAAYEQYF
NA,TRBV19,CASSIGGDSSYNEQFF
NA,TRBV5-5,CASSLQGAASSPLHF
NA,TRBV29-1,CSARTGSTNEKLFF
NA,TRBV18,CASSIGGGTDTQYF
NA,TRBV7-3,CASSPLQGAVAFF
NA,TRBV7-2,CASSLRVGGFGSGNTIYF
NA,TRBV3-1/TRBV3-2,CASSQGELQGWGGYTF
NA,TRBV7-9,CAAQQGSLNEQFF
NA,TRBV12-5,CASGNGLAGYF
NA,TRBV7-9,CASSLWGAGANVLTF
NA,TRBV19,CASSIDWGGTYQPQHF